This T cell receptor beta chain was captured by sequencing in a study of T-cell reconstitution after alpha-beta-depleted transplantation in children (dated by TCRdb to about 2016). At the level of the whole study: The study quantitatively tracked T-cell immune reconstitution after TCRalphabeta/CD19-depleted allogeneic hematopoietic cell transplantation in children using TCR repertoire profiling. The study at large found these results: Over subsequent months, a decline in hyperexpanded clone frequencies was noted, and after one year, T-cell counts and TCRbeta diversity were mostly ascribed to newly produced T cells. The high TCRbeta diversity at day 60 in some patients was ascribed to recipient T cells and intrathymic progenitors that had survived conditioning. The apparently early recovery of alphabetaT-cell counts about two months after transplant reportedly depended on only several hundred rapidly expanded clones that came from non-depleted graft cells.

This clonotype appeared a few times. Its antigen is unknown. No much larger clonotype is one base removed from it; base qualities were not supplied. CDR1 and CDR2 are drawn from the germline V gene: MNHNS, SASEGT. Its CDR3 holds 15 amino acids, cysteine through phenylalanine. The retained sequence is limited to the CDR3, 45 bases, with the frame set at the first base. Trimming costs V 5 bases and J 4 bases, and their ends lie 15 bases apart. The method behind the library was PCR. The listed sequencing device is Illumina HiSeq 2500. Molecular barcoding was employed in the preparation of TCR libraries, with unique molecular identifiers being used to normalize TCRbeta repertoire quantification. The raw public reads went through TCRdb reprocessing: fastp at Q25, MiXCR clone calling, in-frame beta chains kept. One record per CDR3 amino acid sequence lists the most common genes and DNA. The table for this sample lists about 830,000 distinct CDR3 sequences; roughly 15% of them were counted only once. Clones ranked in the top ten supply under 6% of the sample.

Explained via the paper, the treatment or condition label denotes: allogeneic hematopoietic cell transplantation with graft depleted of TCRalphabeta T cells and CD19 B cells. The transplant recipients were children given TCRalphabeta/CD19-depleted allogeneic hematopoietic cell grafts. This specimen was PBMCs, mostly from graft donor cells, taken 360 days after TCRalphabeta/CD19-depleted stem cell transplant. This receptor was identified in a male patient aged 10 to 17 who had a stem cell transplant for acute lymphoblastic leukemia, so the T cells may come from the graft donor. The sequence links TRBV6-1 to TRBJ1-3; a tentative D call is TRBD1 (5 bases match). The DNA sequence reads TGTGCCAGCAGTCCCAGTCCAGGGCGCGGAAACACCATATATTTT. It is translated as CASSPSPGRGNTIYF.